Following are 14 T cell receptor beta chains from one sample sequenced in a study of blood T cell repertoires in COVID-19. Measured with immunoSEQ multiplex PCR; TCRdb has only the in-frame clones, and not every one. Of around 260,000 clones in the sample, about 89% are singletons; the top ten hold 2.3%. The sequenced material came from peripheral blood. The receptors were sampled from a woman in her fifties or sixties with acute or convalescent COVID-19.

CDR3 protein: CASSKAREDSNQPQHF. DNA for the CDR3: TGTGCCAGCAGCAAAGCGCGGGAGGACAGCAATCAGCCCCAGCATTTT. V is TRBV21-1 and J is TRBJ1-5. TRBV21-1 is marked as a pseudogene. The CDR3 is 16 residues long.

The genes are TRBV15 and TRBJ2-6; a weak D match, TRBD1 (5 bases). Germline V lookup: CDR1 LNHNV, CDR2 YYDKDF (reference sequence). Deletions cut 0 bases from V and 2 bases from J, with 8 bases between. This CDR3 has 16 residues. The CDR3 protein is CATSRDRATGANVLTF. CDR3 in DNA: TGTGCCACCAGCAGAGACAGGGCCACTGGGGCCAACGTCCTGACTTTC.

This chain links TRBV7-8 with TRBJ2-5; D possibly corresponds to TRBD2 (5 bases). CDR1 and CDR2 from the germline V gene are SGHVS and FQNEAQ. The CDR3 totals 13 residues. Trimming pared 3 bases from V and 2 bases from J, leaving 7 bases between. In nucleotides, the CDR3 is TGTGCCAGCAGCTTCCGGACTCAAGAGACCCAGTACTTC. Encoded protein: CASSFRTQETQYF. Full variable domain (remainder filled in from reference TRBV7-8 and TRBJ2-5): GAGVSQSPRYKVAKRGQDVALRCDPISGHVSLFWYQQALGQGPEFLTYFQNEAQLDKSGLPSDRFFAERPEGSVSTLKIQRTQQEDSAVYLCASSFRTQETQYFGPGTRLLVL.

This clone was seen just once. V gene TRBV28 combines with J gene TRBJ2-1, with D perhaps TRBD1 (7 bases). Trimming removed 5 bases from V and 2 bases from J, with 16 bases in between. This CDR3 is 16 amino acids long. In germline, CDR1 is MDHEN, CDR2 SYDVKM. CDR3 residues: CASSPAGQRAYNEQFF. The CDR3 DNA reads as TGTGCCAGCAGTCCTGCGGGACAGCGAGCCTACAATGAGCAGTTCTTC.

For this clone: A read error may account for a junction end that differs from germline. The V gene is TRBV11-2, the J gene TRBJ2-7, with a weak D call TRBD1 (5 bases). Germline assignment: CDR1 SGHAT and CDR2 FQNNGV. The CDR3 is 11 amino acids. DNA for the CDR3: TGTGCCAGCAGCTTATCAGGGTATAGCAACTTC. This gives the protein CASSLSGYSNF. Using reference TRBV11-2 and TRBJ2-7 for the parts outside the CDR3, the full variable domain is EAGVAQSPRYKIIEKRQSVAFWCNPISGHATLYWYQQILGQGPKLLIQFQNNGVVDDSQLPKDRFSAERLKGVDSTLKIQPAKLEDSAVYLCASSLSGYSNFGPGTRLTVT.

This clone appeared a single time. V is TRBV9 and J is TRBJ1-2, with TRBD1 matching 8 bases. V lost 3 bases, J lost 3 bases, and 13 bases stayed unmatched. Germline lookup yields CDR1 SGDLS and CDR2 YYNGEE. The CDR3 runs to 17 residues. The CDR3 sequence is CASSGYLGQEGDYGYTF. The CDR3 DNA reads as TGTGCCAGCAGCGGGTACCTGGGACAGGAAGGGGACTATGGCTACACCTTC.

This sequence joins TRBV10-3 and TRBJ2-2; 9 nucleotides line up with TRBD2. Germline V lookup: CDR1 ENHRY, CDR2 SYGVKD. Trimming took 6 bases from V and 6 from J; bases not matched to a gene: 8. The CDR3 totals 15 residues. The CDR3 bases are TGTGCCATCAGCTTTATGGCGGGAGGGCCCGGGGAGCTGTTTTTT. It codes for CAISFMAGGPGELFF.

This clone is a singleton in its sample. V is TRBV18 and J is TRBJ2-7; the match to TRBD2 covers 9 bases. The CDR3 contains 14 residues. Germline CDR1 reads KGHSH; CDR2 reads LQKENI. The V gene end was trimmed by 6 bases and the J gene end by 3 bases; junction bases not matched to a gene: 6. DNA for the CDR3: TGTGCCAGCTCTCTAGCGGGGTCCCACTACGAGCAGTACTTC. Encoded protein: CASSLAGSHYEQYF.

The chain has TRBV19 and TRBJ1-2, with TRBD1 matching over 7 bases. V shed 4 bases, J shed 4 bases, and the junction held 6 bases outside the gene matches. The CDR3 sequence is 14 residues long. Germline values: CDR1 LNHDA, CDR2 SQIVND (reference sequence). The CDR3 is CASSKLGGFYGYTF. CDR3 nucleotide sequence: TGTGCCAGTAGTAAACTAGGGGGCTTCTATGGCTACACCTTC. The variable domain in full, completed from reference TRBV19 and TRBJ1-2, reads DGGITQSPKYLFRKEGQNVTLSCEQNLNHDAMYWYRQDPGQGLRLIYYSQIVNDFQKGDIAEGYSVSREKKESFPLTVTSAQKNPTAFYLCASSKLGGFYGYTFGSGTRLTVV.

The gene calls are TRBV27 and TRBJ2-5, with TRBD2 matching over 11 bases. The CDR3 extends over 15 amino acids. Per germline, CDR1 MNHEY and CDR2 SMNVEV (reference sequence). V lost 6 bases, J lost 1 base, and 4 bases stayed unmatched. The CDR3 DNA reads TGTGCCAGCAGACCGGGACTAGCGGTCCAAGAGACCCAGTACTTC. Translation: CASRPGLAVQETQYF.

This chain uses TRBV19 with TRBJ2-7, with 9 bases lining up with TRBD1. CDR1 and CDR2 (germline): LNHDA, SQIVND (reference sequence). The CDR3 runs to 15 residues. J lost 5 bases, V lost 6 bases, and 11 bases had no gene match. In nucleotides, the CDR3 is TGTGCCAGTAGACACCCGGGACAGGGTATCAACGAGCAGTACTTC. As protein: CASRHPGQGINEQYF.

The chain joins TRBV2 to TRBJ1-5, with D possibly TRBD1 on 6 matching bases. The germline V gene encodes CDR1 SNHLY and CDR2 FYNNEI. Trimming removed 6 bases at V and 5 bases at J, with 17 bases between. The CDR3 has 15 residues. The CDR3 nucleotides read TGTGCCAGCAGCCAAGAACAGGGACGGGATCAGCCCCAGCATTTT. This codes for CASSQEQGRDQPQHF.

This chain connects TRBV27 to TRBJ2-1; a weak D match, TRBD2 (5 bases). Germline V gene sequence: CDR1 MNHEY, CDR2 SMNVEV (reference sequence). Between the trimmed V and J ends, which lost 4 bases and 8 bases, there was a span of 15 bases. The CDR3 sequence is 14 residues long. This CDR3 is CASSSWESWDEQFF. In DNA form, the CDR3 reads TGTGCCAGCAGTTCGTGGGAGTCCTGGGATGAGCAGTTCTTC.

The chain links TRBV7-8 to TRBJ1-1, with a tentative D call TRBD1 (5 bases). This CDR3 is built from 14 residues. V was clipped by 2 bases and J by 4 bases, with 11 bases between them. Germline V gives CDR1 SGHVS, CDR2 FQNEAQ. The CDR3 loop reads CASSLLGVSTEAFF. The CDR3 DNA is TGTGCCAGCAGCTTATTAGGGGTGAGCACTGAAGCTTTCTTT.